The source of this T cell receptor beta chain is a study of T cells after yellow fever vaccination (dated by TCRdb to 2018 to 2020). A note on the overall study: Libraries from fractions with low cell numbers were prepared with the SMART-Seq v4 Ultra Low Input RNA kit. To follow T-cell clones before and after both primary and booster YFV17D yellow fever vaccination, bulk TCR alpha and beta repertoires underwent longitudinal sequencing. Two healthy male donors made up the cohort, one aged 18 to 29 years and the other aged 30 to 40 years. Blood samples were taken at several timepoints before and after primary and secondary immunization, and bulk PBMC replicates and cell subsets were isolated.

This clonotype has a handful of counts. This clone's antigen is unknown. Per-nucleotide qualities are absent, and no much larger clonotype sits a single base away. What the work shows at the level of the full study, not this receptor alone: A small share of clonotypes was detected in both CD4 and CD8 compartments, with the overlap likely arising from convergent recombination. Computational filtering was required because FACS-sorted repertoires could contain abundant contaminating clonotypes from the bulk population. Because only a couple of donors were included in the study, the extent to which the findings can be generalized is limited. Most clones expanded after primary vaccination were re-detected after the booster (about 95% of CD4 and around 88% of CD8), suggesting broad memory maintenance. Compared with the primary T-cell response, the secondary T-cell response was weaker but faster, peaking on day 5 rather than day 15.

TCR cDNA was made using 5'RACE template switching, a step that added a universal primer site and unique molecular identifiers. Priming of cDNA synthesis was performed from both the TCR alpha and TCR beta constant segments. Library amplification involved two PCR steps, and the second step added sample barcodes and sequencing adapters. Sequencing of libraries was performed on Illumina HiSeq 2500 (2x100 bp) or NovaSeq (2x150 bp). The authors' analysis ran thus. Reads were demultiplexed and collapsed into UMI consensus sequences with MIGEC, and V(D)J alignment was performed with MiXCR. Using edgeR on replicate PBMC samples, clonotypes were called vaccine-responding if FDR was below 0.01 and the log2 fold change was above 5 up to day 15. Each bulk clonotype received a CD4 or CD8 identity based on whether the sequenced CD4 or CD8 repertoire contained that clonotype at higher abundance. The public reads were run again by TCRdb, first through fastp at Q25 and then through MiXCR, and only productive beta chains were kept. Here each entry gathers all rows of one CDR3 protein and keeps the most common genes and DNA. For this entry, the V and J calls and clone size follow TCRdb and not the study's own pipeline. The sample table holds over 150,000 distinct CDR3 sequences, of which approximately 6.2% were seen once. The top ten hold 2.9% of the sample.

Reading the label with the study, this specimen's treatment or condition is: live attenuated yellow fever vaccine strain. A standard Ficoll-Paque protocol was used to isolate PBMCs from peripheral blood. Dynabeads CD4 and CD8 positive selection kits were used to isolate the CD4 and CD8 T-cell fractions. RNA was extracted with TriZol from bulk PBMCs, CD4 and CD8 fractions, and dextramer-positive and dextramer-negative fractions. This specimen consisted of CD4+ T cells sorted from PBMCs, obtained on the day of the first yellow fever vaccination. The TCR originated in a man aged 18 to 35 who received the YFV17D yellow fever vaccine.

The bases read TGCGCCAGCAGCCGGGCTCGGAACACTGAAGCTTTCTTT. Translation gives CASSRARNTEAFF. The sequence joins TRBV4-3 to TRBJ1-1; no D segment can be confidently identified. The CDR3 starts with the cysteine, ends with the phenylalanine, and has 13 residues. CDR3 DNA only is kept here, 39 bases in frame from base 1. V and J lose 4 bases and 1 base, and a span of 7 bases separates them. According to the germline V gene, CDR1 reads LGHNA and CDR2 reads YSLEER.